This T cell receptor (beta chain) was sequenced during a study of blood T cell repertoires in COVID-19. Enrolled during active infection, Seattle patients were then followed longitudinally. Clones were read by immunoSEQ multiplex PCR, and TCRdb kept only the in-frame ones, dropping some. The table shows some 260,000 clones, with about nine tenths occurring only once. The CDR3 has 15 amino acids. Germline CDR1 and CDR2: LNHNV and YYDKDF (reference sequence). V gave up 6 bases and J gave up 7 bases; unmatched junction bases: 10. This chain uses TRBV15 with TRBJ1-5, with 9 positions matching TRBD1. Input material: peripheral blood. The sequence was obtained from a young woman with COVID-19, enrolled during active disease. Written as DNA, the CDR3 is TGTGCCACCAGATTAAGGACAGGGGATAGGCAGCCCCAGCATTTT. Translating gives CATRLRTGDRQPQHF.